What follows is one T cell receptor (beta chain) and its context. The data originate from a study of blood T cell repertoires in COVID-19. Turning to the study itself: Both acute and convalescent COVID-19 samples were obtained from the United States, Italy and Spain. PBMCs, B-cell-depleted T cells, or T cells were the source of the cDNA or gDNA that made up the material.

As handled by the study authors: Reference gene primer amplification gave estimated nucleated cell counts. The table came from immunoSEQ multiplex PCR; TCRdb's copy has only in-frame clones and leaves some out. D and trimming were read from the DNA, whereas the V and J calls and clone size are those reported in that table. The table records more than 250,000 clones, more than 70% of them present only once. The CDR3 is made up of 14 amino acids. V was trimmed by 4 bases and J by 7 bases, leaving 14 bases between them. The germline V gene encodes CDR1 SGHRS and CDR2 YFSETQ. The receptor's source is a woman aged 50 to 60 with acute or convalescent COVID-19. The sequenced sample was peripheral blood. This chain connects TRBV5-1 to TRBJ1-4; D might be TRBD1 (5 bases). CDR3 bases: TGCGCCAGCAGCCCGACAGCGGGGAGTGAAAAACTGTTTTTT. Translated: CASSPTAGSEKLFF.